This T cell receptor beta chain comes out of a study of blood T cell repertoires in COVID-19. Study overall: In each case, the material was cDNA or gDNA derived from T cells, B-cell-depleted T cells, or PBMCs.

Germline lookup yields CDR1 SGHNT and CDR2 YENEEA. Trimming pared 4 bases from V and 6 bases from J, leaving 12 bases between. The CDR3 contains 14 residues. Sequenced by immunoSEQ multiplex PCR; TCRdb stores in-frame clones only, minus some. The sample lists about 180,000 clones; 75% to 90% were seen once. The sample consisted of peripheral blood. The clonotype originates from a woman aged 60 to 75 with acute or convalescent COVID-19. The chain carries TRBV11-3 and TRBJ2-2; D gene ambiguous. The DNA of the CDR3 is TGTGCCAGCAGCTGGCGGAGAGGATCCGGGGAGCTGTTTTTT. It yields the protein CASSWRRGSGELFF.